This T cell receptor beta chain is drawn from a study of cytomegalovirus exposure and HLA in healthy donors (dated by TCRdb to about 2017). With regard to the full study: An earlier analysis of about 560 of the donors reported 276 Gb of sequence data and 117 million unique TCR beta sequences obtained from around 190 million T cells. The later analysis used no new phenotypic data to find candidate immune exposures, relying instead on TCR beta sequences and their occurrence across donors. A later analysis re-analyzed previously published TCR beta repertoires from several hundred donors and added high-resolution HLA genotyping to study TCR occurrence patterns. Typing coverage differed by locus: A, B, C, DRB1 and DQB1 were typed in about 620-640 donors, DQA1 in around 500, DPA1 in over 600, and DPB1 in around 490. To predict cytomegalovirus infection status, the study brought together high-throughput TCR immunosequencing, statistical association of individual TCRs with disease status, and machine learning. Donor age, sex, ethnicity and CMV serostatus were collected together with the repertoire data. Among the roughly 400 genotyped donors, around 81% belonged to the genetic ancestry cluster associated with self-reported Caucasian donors. Every discovery cohort repertoire had been produced on one sequencing platform. A later genetic analysis took genome-wide SNP genotypes for about 55% of the 666 donors and used that subset as a discovery cohort. The study was designed to test whether signatures of past pathogen exposure could be identified by cataloging public T cell receptors. Class I and class II HLA loci were covered by the typing at four-digit resolution. An early release that covered some 640 HLA-typed donors contained approximately 300 gigabases of sequencing data and tens of millions of unique TCR sequences. Using immunosequencing, the study profiled T cell repertoires from about 650 subjects and related those repertoires to cytomegalovirus serostatus. A handful of DR-DQ haplotypes were handled as single units for association and clustering because linkage in the cohort was strong. An earlier analysis of 450 to 750 of the donors used high-throughput TCR beta sequencing to judge whether each TCR beta V gene segment behaved as functional or pseudogenic. Across some 400 genotyped donors of the cohort, an average of approximately 200,000 unique TCR beta nucleotide sequences per donor were sequenced, and roughly 20% of those sequences were non-productive. A separate validation cohort of some 130 different subjects was used in addition to the roughly 620-subject first cohort. The paper's findings and limits, for the study overall: In a later genetic analysis, a missense DCLRE1C variant was associated with V-gene and J-gene trimming of TCR beta chains, and the association was replicated in an independent cohort. A later analysis associated approximately 17,000 TCR beta sequences with specific HLA alleles at a false discovery rate of 0.05. In a later analysis, the rate of TCR association differed among HLA loci, with DRB1 alleles having the most associated TCRs and HLA-C alleles having the fewest. Cytomegalovirus status was reported to be diagnosed by the classifier with high specificity and sensitivity in both the original and validation cohorts. In a later analysis, most CMV-associated TCR beta chains were found to appear HLA-restricted, with HLA associations seemingly driven largely by CMV exposure. When HLA alleles, especially DR and DQ, strongly co-occurred, attributing TCR associations to individual alleles was difficult. Linkage disequilibrium might explain the correlated functional status among segregating V segments, but an unknown experimental factor could not be ruled out. In an earlier analysis of 587 of the donors, most TCR beta V segments appeared in productive rearrangements about 87% or about 30% of the time, broadly matching IMGT annotations. Compared with equally common non-associated chains, HLA-associated TCR beta chains in a later analysis were more clonally expanded and had lower generation probabilities. The cohort was sequenced for TCR beta chains only, and without alpha or paired-chain data the features that could be detected were limited. A total of 150 or so TCR beta chains were listed by the study as associated with cytomegalovirus. In vitro tests confirmed that a few of the cytomegalovirus-associated TCR beta chains recognize cytomegalovirus antigens. CMV serostatus was the only immune exposure information available for the cohort. While some public TCRs were present in many individuals, most TCR sequences turned up only very rarely across donors. Because HLA typing was missing for some donors at each locus, association tests included only the typed subset. A group of highly shared sequence variants was considered likely to be a technical artifact of the sequencing pipeline. According to the authors, the approach could potentially be generalized to other disease states and immunological phenotypes. A later genetic analysis reported fewer N-insertions in productive TCRs among donors in an Asian-associated ancestry cluster than the roughly 650-donor mean. Because counts were too low, roughly 17 rarely observed V segments, including chromosome 9 orphons, were left out of the earlier analysis of several hundred of the donors. Some IMGT-functional V segments, including TRBV6-2 and TRBV6-3, could not be distinguished by the 87-base-pair reads and were therefore excluded. According to a later analysis, parvovirus B19, influenza, CMV and Epstein-Barr virus appeared linked to several top co-occurrence clusters. A further reported finding was that TCR beta sequences accurately predicted the HLA-A and HLA-B alleles for most subjects in the first cohort. Roughly uniform sequencing depth across donors was assumed in presence/absence analyses, although this assumption may not hold.

As regards this clone: The antigen it recognizes is unknown. Base qualities were left out, and no much larger clone turns up one base away.

To prepare the library, the immunoSEQ multiplex PCR assay was applied. For the multiplex PCR, a mixture combining 60 forward primers for TCR Vbeta segments and 13 reverse primers for TCR Jbeta segments was used. Amplification of the CDR3 region of rearranged TCR beta genes was performed with a multiplex PCR assay on genomic DNA. The Illumina HiSeq System was used to sequence the amplified TCR beta libraries as 87-base-pair reads. The authors' analysis ran thus. Across the 600 to 700 repertoires, a later analysis counted approximately 83 million unique TCR beta chains, around 11 million of which were shared by at least two donors. To remove PCR and sequencing errors, raw reads were error-corrected and collapsed into unique sequences using a nearest-neighbor algorithm that merged closely related sequences. V, D and J gene segments were assigned by aligning CDR3 sequences to IMGT reference sequences. For a sequence to be retained, a match of at least six nucleotides was required to both a V gene segment and a J gene segment. Rearrangements were classified as productive when the CDR3 lacked stop codons and remained in frame with V and J, and all other rearrangements were classified as non-productive. Following IMGT convention, CDR3 was defined as the stretch from the second conserved V-encoded cysteine up to the conserved J-encoded phenylalanine. In an earlier analysis of more than 550 of the donors, sequences lacking an unambiguous match to a single V gene segment were excluded. An earlier analysis of 587 of the donors called V segments functional above 56.7% productive rearrangements and segregating when the between-donor standard deviation exceeded 5%. To diagnose cytomegalovirus status from the catalog of TCR beta chain sequences, a statistical classification framework was built. V and J gene assignment, in a later analysis, came from comparing TCR nucleotide sequences with IMGT/GENE-DB human TR gene sequences. Using the TCRdist pipeline, a later analysis assigned CDR3 sequences along with most-parsimonious VDJ recombination scenarios. A later analysis defined each TCR beta chain by its CDR3 amino acid sequence plus V-gene family, and excluded reads lacking a unique V-gene family. In a later analysis, several hundred highly shared, low-generation-probability nucleotide sequences were removed to address suspected cross-contamination and a sequencing artifact. In a later analysis, a clonal expansion index for each public chain was calculated from normalized within-repertoire ranks of inferred template counts. In a later analysis, generation probabilities were computed using a VDJ recombination model fitted to out-of-frame rearrangements, and the results were checked against IGoR. Hypergeometric tests were used in a later analysis to score TCR-TCR, TCR-HLA and TCR-CMV co-occurrence, with a repertoire-size bias correction applied to the TCR pairs. In a later analysis, false discovery rates were estimated by permuting HLA or CMV assignments 20 times. A later analysis grouped co-occurring TCRs with DBSCAN, adding TCRdist sequence similarity when clustering within HLA-allele-positive subsets. Repertoires with fewer than 30,000 or more than 120,000 public chains, plus five repertoires with anomalous nucleotide sharing, were excluded from co-occurrence clustering. The clones in this table, taken by TCRdb from immuneACCESS, are in-frame only. Not every clone is retained; where verified, under half of the shortfall comes from an unresolved V gene, and the cause of the rest is unknown. The DNA gave D and trimming, while V, J and clone size come from that table. The sample has approximately 150,000 clones on record, 80% of them singletons. The ten largest clones capture about 5% of the sample.

The cohort was made up of approximately 670 healthy bone marrow donors. All cohort members were sampled while nominally healthy, although unrecorded immune exposures were likely present. The donor was CMV seronegative and belonged to the group of 380 or so seronegative cohort members. Each donor provided a peripheral blood sample, and peripheral blood mononuclear cells were used for TCR beta sequencing. The Qiagen DNeasy Blood Extraction Kit was used to extract genomic DNA from the blood cell samples. Relative to germline, V is 3 bases shorter and J is 5 bases shorter, with 13 bases between their ends. CDR1 and CDR2, looked up from the germline V gene, are MDHEN and SYDVKM. The CDR3 sequence holds 14 residues, the cysteine and phenylalanine included. The only DNA kept is the CDR3, 42 bases in frame from the first base.

This clonotype originated in a man aged 40-49 years in good health and CMV-seronegative. The sequence is built from TRBV28 and TRBJ1-2; there is no confident call for the D gene. Source material: PBMCs. The CDR3 has the sequence CASSLLRWAYGYTF. The DNA sequence is TGTGCCAGCAGTTTGCTTCGATGGGCGTATGGCTACACCTTC.